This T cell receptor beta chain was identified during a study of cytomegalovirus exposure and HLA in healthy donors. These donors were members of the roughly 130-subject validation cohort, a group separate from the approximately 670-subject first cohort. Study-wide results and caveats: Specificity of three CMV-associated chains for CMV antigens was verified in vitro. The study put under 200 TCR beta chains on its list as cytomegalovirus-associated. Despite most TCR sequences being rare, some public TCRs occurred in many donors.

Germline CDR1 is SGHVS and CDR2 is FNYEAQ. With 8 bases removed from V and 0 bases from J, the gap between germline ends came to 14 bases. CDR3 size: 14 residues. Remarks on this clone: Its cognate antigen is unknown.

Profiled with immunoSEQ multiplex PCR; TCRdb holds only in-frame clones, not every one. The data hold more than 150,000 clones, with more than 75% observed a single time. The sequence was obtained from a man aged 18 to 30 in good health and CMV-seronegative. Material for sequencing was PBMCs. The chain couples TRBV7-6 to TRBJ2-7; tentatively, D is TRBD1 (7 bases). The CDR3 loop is CASAGQSSSYEQYF. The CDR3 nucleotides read TGTGCCAGCGCGGGACAGAGTAGCTCCTACGAGCAGTACTTC.